The rows below give T cell receptor beta chains drawn from one sample of a study of blood T cells in healthy people across ages. TCRdb itself ran the 5' RACE reads through MiXCR, one entry per CDR3 protein. Of some 860,000 distinct CDR3 sequences in the sample, about 61% are singletons; the top ten hold roughly 24%. Material for sequencing was blood. The receptors originated from a man aged 35 to 55 in good health. Both conserved end residues are part of each CDR3. A D gene is named only where the DNA matches it firmly. Part of the rows lack a size; the others show once, few, many or a class for expanded clones.

D gene | J gene | V gene | clone size | CDR3 DNA | CDR3 protein
TRBD2 | TRBJ2-7 | TRBV29-1 | few | TGCAGCGCCGGGACTAGCGGGGGCTACGAGCAGTACTTC | CSAGTSGGYEQYF
TRBD2 | TRBJ2-7 | TRBV11-2 | once | TGTGCCAGCAGCCCAAAGGGACTAAACTACGAGCAGTACTTC | CASSPKGLNYEQYF
TRBD2 | TRBJ2-3 | TRBV27 | . | TGTGCCAGCAGTTTATCACGGCTAGCGGGAGGCAATACGCAGTATTTT | CASSLSRLAGGNTQYF
. | TRBJ1-2 | TRBV20-1 | . | TGCAGTGCTAGTCTCTCGGGGGGGCAAAACTATGGCTACACCTTC | CSASLSGGQNYGYTF
TRBD2 | TRBJ2-7 | TRBV10-3 | . | TGTGCCACTATGGGACTAGCGGACTCCTACGAGCAGTACTTC | CATMGLADSYEQYF
. | TRBJ2-3 | TRBV7-2 | . | TGTGCCAGCAGCCCCAACGGCAGGGGAACAGATACGCAGTATTTT | CASSPNGRGTDTQYF
. | TRBJ1-2 | TRBV29-1 | . | TGCAGCGTTTCACTACCGGGTTTCGGTAAAGGCTACACCTTC | CSVSLPGFGKGYTF
. | TRBJ2-7 | TRBV20-1 | . | TGCAGTGCTAGAAGGGATAACTACGAGCAGTACTTC | CSARRDNYEQYF
. | TRBJ1-2 | TRBV14 | . | TGTGCCAGCAGCCGAACGGGGTTAGCTATCTATGGCTACACCTTC | CASSRTGLAIYGYTF
. | TRBJ2-7 | TRBV29-1 | . | TGCAGCGTTGGAAGCCCCTACGAGCAGTACTTC | CSVGSPYEQYF
TRBD2 | TRBJ2-1 | TRBV4-3 | . | TGCGCCAGCAGCCAAACTAGGACTAGCGGGGAGCAGTTCTTC | CASSQTRTSGEQFF
. | TRBJ2-4 | TRBV3-1 | . | TGTGCCAGCAGCCAAGAGAGGGGCGCCGCCAAAAACATTCAGTACTTC | CASSQERGAAKNIQYF
. | TRBJ2-7 | TRBV2 | . | TGTGCCAGCAGTGAAATGGGGGCCCAGTACTTC | CASSEMGAQYF
TRBD1 | TRBJ1-1 | TRBV7-9 | . | TGTGCCAGCAGCCAGCAGACAGGGTCAACTGAAGCTTTCTTT | CASSQQTGSTEAFF
TRBD1 | TRBJ1-2 | TRBV20-1 | . | TGCAGTGCTAGAGAAGGGACAGGGGGGGGCTATGGCTACACCTTC | CSAREGTGGGYGYTF
TRBD1 | TRBJ2-7 | TRBV20-1 | . | TGCAGTGCTAGAGGACACCGGGACAGGGCTTTTCGCGAGCAGTACTTC | CSARGHRDRAFREQYF
. | TRBJ2-1 | TRBV6-6 | . | TGTGCCAGCACCAACGACCGTACCTGGCAGTTCTTC | CASTNDRTWQFF
. | TRBJ2-1 | TRBV20-1 | . | TGCAGTGCTAGCGGAGGGCGGCAGTTCTTC | CSASGGRQFF
. | TRBJ2-7 | TRBV21-1 | . | TGTGCTAGCAGCAACACAGCCTACGAGCAGTACTTC | CASSNTAYEQYF
. | TRBJ2-7 | TRBV20-1 | . | TGCAGTGCTAGAGATGGCGAGGAGCAGTACTTC | CSARDGEEQYF
. | TRBJ2-1 | TRBV29-1 | . | TGCAGCGTTCCCGGGAGAGACTACAATGAGCAGTTCTTC | CSVPGRDYNEQFF
. | TRBJ2-2 | TRBV20-1 | . | TGCAGTGCAAAAAAGGTTAACCCCAGGGGCCCTCAGAACACCGGGGAGCTGTTTTTT | CSAKKVNPRGPQNTGELFF
. | TRBJ1-1 | TRBV25-1 | . | TGTGCCAGCCGAGGGGGGTGGGGGGCGACTGAAGCTTTCTTT | CASRGGWGATEAFF
. | TRBJ2-6 | TRBV7-2 | many | TGTGCCAGCAGCTTAGAGAGCTATAGAGGGCGTCCTGGGGCCAACGTCCTGACTTTC | CASSLESYRGRPGANVLTF
TRBD1 | TRBJ1-2 | TRBV7-6 | once | TGTGCCTGCAGCTTAGCGACAGGGTTGGATGGCTACACCTTC | CACSLATGLDGYTF
. | TRBJ2-5 | TRBV20-1 | few | TGCAGTGCTAGAGATCTCAGGGGCCGTAATCAGTACTTC | CSARDLRGRNQYF
TRBD1 | TRBJ2-1 | TRBV18 | . | TGTGCCAGCTCACCAAACCAAAGACCCTTCCGGGACAGACGGTTCTTC | CASSPNQRPFRDRRFF
. | TRBJ1-5 | TRBV6-5 | . | TGTGCCAGCAGACAGACACCCGGAAATCAGCCCCAGCATTTT | CASRQTPGNQPQHF
TRBD1 | TRBJ2-5 | TRBV25-1 | . | TGTGCCAGCAGTAAATCTGTGCTGGACAGGGTGGGGCAGACCCAGTACTTC | CASSKSVLDRVGQTQYF
TRBD2 | TRBJ2-7 | TRBV6-2/TRBV6-3 | . | TGTGCCAGCACCCTACAAGGCGTACTAGCGGGAGTCAACGAGCAGTACTTC | CASTLQGVLAGVNEQYF
. | TRBJ2-1 | TRBV2 | . | TGTGCCAGCAGTGGGGACTTCCACATAGAGTTCTTC | CASSGDFHIEFF
TRBD1 | TRBJ2-6 | TRBV14 | few | TGTGCCAGCAGGCGAAGGACAGGCTCTGGGGCCAACGTCCTGACTTTC | CASRRRTGSGANVLTF
. | TRBJ2-3 | TRBV11-3 | . | TGTGCCAGCAGCTTAGTGGCCGGGGGTGTCCCCGGGACCTCCACAGATACGCAGTATTTT | CASSLVAGGVPGTSTDTQYF
TRBD1 | TRBJ2-4 | TRBV25-1 | . | TGTGCCAGCAGTGGGGACAGGGGGCGACCGGTAGCCAAAAACATCCAGTACTTC | CASSGDRGRPVAKNIQYF
TRBD1 | TRBJ2-7 | TRBV18 | . | TGTGTCAGCTCACCAAACAGGGGCGAGCAGTACTTC | CVSSPNRGEQYF
. | TRBJ1-4 | TRBV27 | . | TGTGCCAGCAGTCCGTCTAGAGCAACTAATGAAAAACTGTTTTTT | CASSPSRATNEKLFF
. | TRBJ2-1 | TRBV27 | . | TGTGCCAGCGGGGAAGATGAGCAGTTCTTC | CASGEDEQFF
. | TRBJ2-1 | TRBV20-1 | . | TGCAGTGTTCGGGACACTCGCTCCTACAATGAGCAGTTCTTC | CSVRDTRSYNEQFF
TRBD2 | TRBJ2-1 | TRBV24-1 | . | TGTGCCACCAGTGGCGGACTAGTGAATTATGAGCAGTTCTTC | CATSGGLVNYEQFF
. | TRBJ2-6 | TRBV10-3 | few | TGTGCCATCAGTGAGTCAAGGGCTGGGGCCAACGTCCTGACTTTC | CAISESRAGANVLTF
TRBD2 | TRBJ2-1 | TRBV10-3 | . | TGTGCCATCGGTGACACTAGCGGGAGAGGTGCCGATGAGCAGTTCTTC | CAIGDTSGRGADEQFF
. | TRBJ1-1 | TRBV20-1 | . | TGCAGTGCTAGAGGGACCTCGGGAACTGAAGCTTTCTTT | CSARGTSGTEAFF
TRBD1 | TRBJ1-2 | TRBV4-2 | many | TGTGCCAGCAGCCAAATCCCCAGGGACAGGGATTATGGCTACACCTTC | CASSQIPRDRDYGYTF
TRBD2 | TRBJ2-6 | TRBV3-1 | once | TGTGCCAGCAGCCCGTCGGGGGGGCAGAGCTCTGGGGCCAACGTCCTGACTTTC | CASSPSGGQSSGANVLTF
. | TRBJ2-1 | TRBV7-2 | few | TGTGCCAGCAGTAGGGGGGGGACGGACAATGAGCAGTTCTTC | CASSRGGTDNEQFF
TRBD2 | TRBJ2-7 | TRBV29-1 | . | TGCAGCGCTGGACTAGCGGGAGCAGGGAGCGAGCAGTACTTC | CSAGLAGAGSEQYF
TRBD1 | TRBJ2-7 | TRBV29-1 | . | TGCAGCGCCGACAGGGGAAACGAGCAGTACTTC | CSADRGNEQYF
. | TRBJ2-3 | TRBV2 | . | TGTGCCAGCAGCGGCAGCGTTGTTTTGACGCAGTATTTT | CASSGSVVLTQYF
. | TRBJ2-5 | TRBV29-1 | . | TGCAGCGTCAACAGACAAGAGACCCAGTACTTC | CSVNRQETQYF
. | TRBJ2-7 | TRBV6-1 | . | TGTGCCAGCAGTCAAGTGGAGCAGTACTTC | CASSQVEQYF
. | TRBJ2-1 | TRBV9 | . | TGTGCCAGCAGCGAGGGGCAAGCGGGTGCCTACAATGAGCAGTTCTTC | CASSEGQAGAYNEQFF
. | TRBJ2-1 | TRBV20-1 | . | TGCAGTGCTAGAGATCCCCGAAGTGCGAGCTCCTACAATGAGCAGTTCTTC | CSARDPRSASSYNEQFF
. | TRBJ2-3 | TRBV5-1 | many | TGCGCCAGCAGCTTGGCAGCGGCAGGCAGGGATACGCAGTATTTT | CASSLAAAGRDTQYF
. | TRBJ2-3 | TRBV7-2 | many | TGTGCCAGCAGCTTAGATCAAGGACCGGTCTTAGATACGCAGTATTTT | CASSLDQGPVLDTQYF
. | TRBJ2-1 | TRBV15 | . | TGTGCCACCAGCCCTGAGAATGAGCAGTTCTTC | CATSPENEQFF
. | TRBJ2-3 | TRBV10-3 | few | TGTGCCATCAGCGACGGCACAGATACGCAGTATTTT | CAISDGTDTQYF
. | TRBJ2-1 | TRBV5-1 | . | TGCGCCAGCAGTGCCTCAGGGTTAGCTGAGCAGTTCTTC | CASSASGLAEQFF
. | TRBJ2-3 | TRBV7-9 | . | TGTGCCAGCTCGGGGCTAGCGTTACATGATACGCAGTATTTT | CASSGLALHDTQYF
TRBD1 | TRBJ2-5 | TRBV24-1 | . | TGTGCCACCAGTGATCCGGGACAGGGGTTAGAGACCCAGTACTTC | CATSDPGQGLETQYF